This TCR beta chain appears in the sequencing data of a study of T cell changes during pregnancy in multiple sclerosis. Trimming shortened V by 1 base and J by 1 base, and 10 bases separated the two germline ends. Germline V gene data show CDR1 as LGHNA and CDR2 as YNFKEQ. There are 15 residues in the CDR3. Only in-frame clones appear in the TCRdb table, and some are missing; sequencing was by immunoSEQ multiplex PCR. The table records roughly 59,000 clones, around 91% of them present only once. V is TRBV4-2 and J is TRBJ2-5; TRBD1 might be the D (7 bases). This sequence originates from a female donor in good health, enrolled as a control in a pregnancy study. Sequencing was performed on peripheral blood, taken in the third trimester of pregnancy. The CDR3 DNA follows: TGTGCCAGCAGCCAAGGGAGGGGGCCCCAAGAGACCCAGTACTTC. It yields the protein CASSQGRGPQETQYF.